Listed below are T cell receptor beta chains from one sample, sequenced in a study of blood T cell repertoires in COVID-19. Repertoires were generated with immunoSEQ multiplex PCR, while TCRdb's copy carries only in-frame clones and drops some. The sample contains roughly 300,000 clones, about 89% of which appear only once. Sequences were obtained from peripheral blood. These receptors all come from a woman in her thirties or forties who had recovered from COVID-19. The CDR3 runs from the conserved cysteine through the conserved F or W. A D gene is named only where the DNA matches it firmly. Rows may omit the clone size; those that give it use once, few, many or a size class.

CDR3aa,CDR3nt,j_gene,d_gene,abundance,v_gene
CASSLDGGNYGYTF,TGTGCCAGCAGCCTAGACGGGGGGAACTATGGCTACACCTTC,TRBJ1-2,-,-,TRBV11-2
CASRRTGGNPAEKLFF,TGTGCCAGCAGAAGGACAGGGGGCAACCCCGCTGAAAAACTGTTTTTT,TRBJ1-4,TRBD1,-,TRBV27
CASSQEASGGSTDTQYF,TGCGCCAGCAGCCAAGAGGCTAGCGGGGGGAGCACAGATACGCAGTATTTT,TRBJ2-3,TRBD2,-,TRBV4-3
CASSQFGRAFAETQYF,TGTGCCAGCAGCCAATTTGGCAGGGCTTTCGCCGAGACCCAGTACTTC,TRBJ2-5,-,medium-sized,TRBV3-1/TRBV3-2
CASSPVTSLHEQFF,TGTGCCAGCAGCCCGGTGACTAGTCTCCATGAGCAGTTCTTC,TRBJ2-1,-,-,TRBV6-5
CASSPRGQSEKLFF,TGCGCCAGCAGCCCCCGGGGACAAAGTGAAAAACTGTTTTTT,TRBJ1-4,-,-,TRBV5-1
CASSQESGISNQPQHF,TGTGCCAGCAGCCAAGAGTCAGGGATTAGTAATCAGCCCCAGCATTTT,TRBJ1-5,-,-,TRBV4-2
CASSLLAGGQETQYF,TGTGCCAGCAGCCTCCTAGCGGGGGGCCAAGAGACCCAGTACTTC,TRBJ2-5,TRBD2,-,TRBV9
CASSPLPRYEQYF,TGTGCCAGCAGCCCCCTACCGAGGTACGAGCAGTACTTC,TRBJ2-7,-,-,TRBV11-2
CASSPTYQGYEQYF,TGTGCCAGCTCACCAACTTACCAGGGTTACGAGCAGTACTTC,TRBJ2-7,-,-,TRBV18
CASSQVPGGQKLFF,TGTGCCAGCAGTCAGGTCCCAGGAGGGCAAAAACTGTTTTTT,TRBJ1-4,-,-,TRBV27
CASSYKEVPGLEQFF,TGTGCCAGCAGTTACAAAGAGGTTCCGGGACTTGAGCAGTTCTTC,TRBJ2-1,-,-,TRBV6-5
CASSTGGGYSYEQYF,TGTGCCAGCAGTACCGGGGGGGGCTACTCCTACGAGCAGTACTTC,TRBJ2-7,TRBD2,-,TRBV27
CASSQEGGWSEQFF,TGTGCCAGCAGCCAAGAGGGAGGGTGGAGTGAGCAGTTCTTC,TRBJ2-1,TRBD2,-,TRBV3-1/TRBV3-2
CASRLGADTNYGYTF,TGTGCAAGTCGCTTAGGGGCAGATACTAACTATGGCTACACCTTC,TRBJ1-2,-,-,TRBV12-2
CASSPQGGPGNTIYF,TGTGCCAGCAGCCCCCAGGGGGGCCCTGGAAACACCATATATTTT,TRBJ1-3,TRBD1,-,TRBV9
CASSFSPAQGGTQYF,TGTGCCAGCAGCTTTAGCCCCGCCCAGGGAGGGACCCAGTACTTC,TRBJ2-5,-,-,TRBV11-2
CASSPQDFDNEQFF,TGTGCCAGCTCACCGCAGGACTTCGACAATGAGCAGTTCTTC,TRBJ2-1,-,-,TRBV18
CASSYRRDRGFF,TGTGCCAGCAGTTACCGCCGGGACAGGGGTTTCTTT,TRBJ1-1,TRBD1,-,TRBV6-2/TRBV6-3
CASSSRGGEQFF,TGTGCCAGCAGTTCGCGGGGTGGTGAGCAGTTCTTC,TRBJ2-1,-,-,TRBV6-2/TRBV6-3
CASSLGIRDLRHYEQYF,TGTGCCAGCAGCTTGGGAATTCGGGACTTACGGCACTACGAGCAGTACTTC,TRBJ2-7,-,-,TRBV5-4
CASSSPGFMRREDGYTF,TGTGCCAGCAGCTCCCCCGGTTTTATGAGGAGGGAGGATGGCTACACCTTC,TRBJ1-2,-,-,TRBV7-2
CASSAAGTQPQHF,TGCGCCAGCAGCGCGGCGGGGACCCAGCCCCAGCATTTT,TRBJ1-5,-,-,TRBV5-1
CASTPQGHTEAFF,TGCGCCAGCACGCCACAGGGCCACACTGAAGCTTTCTTT,TRBJ1-1,-,-,TRBV5-1
CASSQFLSGTQYF,TGTGCCAGCAGCCAATTCCTGTCAGGGACCCAGTACTTC,TRBJ2-5,-,-,TRBV3-1/TRBV3-2
CASSPRTRASDTEAFF,TGTGCCAGCAGCCCGAGAACCAGGGCCTCGGACACTGAAGCTTTCTTT,TRBJ1-1,-,few,TRBV3-1/TRBV3-2
CASSWGPANTEAFF,TGCGCCAGCAGCTGGGGGCCGGCGAACACTGAAGCTTTCTTT,TRBJ1-1,-,-,TRBV5-1
CASTKGRPGNTIYF,TGTGCCAGCACAAAAGGGAGGCCTGGAAACACCATATATTTT,TRBJ1-3,-,-,TRBV6-6
CATSRVRTTLAGDTQYF,TGTGCCACCAGCAGAGTTCGAACCACCCTTGCCGGAGATACGCAGTATTTT,TRBJ2-3,-,-,TRBV15
CASSQNRGSYNEQFF,TGTGCCAGCAGCCAAAACCGGGGCTCCTACAATGAGCAGTTCTTC,TRBJ2-1,-,-,TRBV9
CASSPSKQGNQPQHF,TGTGCCAGTAGTCCAAGTAAACAAGGCAATCAGCCCCAGCATTTT,TRBJ1-5,-,once,TRBV19
CASSFSETQYF,TGCGCCAGCAGCTTCTCAGAGACCCAGTACTTC,TRBJ2-5,-,-,TRBV5-1
CASRVTGKNQPQHF,TGTGCCAGCAGGGTGACAGGAAAAAATCAGCCCCAGCATTTT,TRBJ1-5,-,once,TRBV6-5
CASSSRPGVTEAFF,TGTGCCAGCAGCTCGCGGCCAGGGGTTACTGAAGCTTTCTTT,TRBJ1-1,-,-,TRBV7-2
CASSPAGRDSPLHF,TGTGCCAGCTCACCAGCCGGGAGGGATTCACCCCTCCACTTT,TRBJ1-6,-,-,TRBV18
CASSQAQAGPHF,TGTGCCAGCAGCCAAGCTCAGGCAGGGCCCCACTTT,TRBJ1-6,-,-,TRBV3-1/TRBV3-2
CASSPPSSGNTIYF,TGTGCCAGCAGCCCCCCGAGCTCTGGAAACACCATATATTTT,TRBJ1-3,-,few,TRBV9
CASSEAVMAGYNEQFF,TGTGCCAGCAGTGAGGCGGTAATGGCGGGGTACAATGAGCAGTTCTTC,TRBJ2-1,-,-,TRBV6-1
CASSARQQPQHF,TGTGCCAGCAGCGCTAGACAGCAGCCCCAGCATTTT,TRBJ1-5,-,-,TRBV13
CASSEVRLAGDHSYNEQFF,TGCGCCAGCAGTGAAGTAAGACTAGCGGGGGACCACTCCTACAATGAGCAGTTCTTC,TRBJ2-1,TRBD2,-,TRBV10-1
CASSLGAGAWGETQYF,TGTGCCAGCAGCCTGGGGGCGGGGGCCTGGGGAGAGACCCAGTACTTC,TRBJ2-5,-,-,TRBV5-5
CASSTTGRGTEAFF,TGTGCCAGTAGTACGACAGGAAGGGGCACTGAAGCTTTCTTT,TRBJ1-1,-,-,TRBV19
CASNRVTGAEEGAFF,TGTGCCAGCAATAGAGTGACAGGGGCTGAAGAAGGGGCTTTCTTT,TRBJ1-1,TRBD1,-,TRBV6-5
CASSDWDRDHYGYTF,TGTGCCAGCAGCGACTGGGACAGGGATCACTATGGCTACACCTTC,TRBJ1-2,TRBD1,-,TRBV9
CASSPRRTGTAFF,TGTGCCAGTAGTCCAAGACGGACAGGGACGGCTTTCTTT,TRBJ1-1,TRBD1,-,TRBV19
CSVAGRMNTEAFF,TGCAGCGTTGCAGGGCGGATGAACACTGAAGCTTTCTTT,TRBJ1-1,-,-,TRBV29-1
CASSPNNRVEQYF,TGTGCCAGCAGCCCCAACAACAGGGTCGAGCAGTACTTC,TRBJ2-7,-,-,TRBV7-8
CASGLVPGGALSGNTIYF,TGTGCTAGTGGTTTGGTCCCCGGAGGGGCACTCTCTGGAAACACCATATATTTT,TRBJ1-3,-,once,TRBV12-5
CASSPGQADGYTF,TGTGCCAGCAGCCCAGGGCAGGCGGATGGCTACACCTTC,TRBJ1-2,-,-,TRBV7-9
CASSPQVGGEAFF,TGTGCCAGCAGCCCTCAGGTCGGGGGAGAAGCTTTCTTT,TRBJ1-1,-,-,TRBV7-9
CASSPSGGYNEQFF,TGTGCCAGCTCACCATCGGGGGGTTACAATGAGCAGTTCTTC,TRBJ2-1,TRBD2,many,TRBV6-5
CASRYGQNTGELFF,TGTGCCAGCAGATATGGGCAAAACACCGGGGAGCTGTTTTTT,TRBJ2-2,-,-,TRBV6-5
CASSFGSGGAETQYF,TGTGCCAGCAGCTTCGGTAGCGGGGGGGCGGAGACCCAGTACTTC,TRBJ2-5,TRBD2,-,TRBV7-9
CASSPPWTAPVGYTF,TGTGCCAGTAGTCCCCCCTGGACAGCACCTGTTGGCTACACCTTC,TRBJ1-2,-,-,TRBV19
CASKFGGYTEAFF,TGTGCCAGTAAATTCGGGGGTTATACTGAAGCTTTCTTT,TRBJ1-1,-,-,TRBV19
CASIERGRNDQPQHF,TGTGCCAGCATCGAACGAGGAAGGAACGATCAGCCCCAGCATTTT,TRBJ1-5,-,-,TRBV6-5
CASSLWGSNSPLHF,TGTGCCAGCAGCTTATGGGGCAGTAATTCACCCCTCCACTTT,TRBJ1-6,-,-,TRBV7-9
CASSVESEGLNTEAFF,TGTGCCAGCAGCGTAGAATCGGAGGGTCTGAACACTGAAGCTTTCTTT,TRBJ1-1,-,-,TRBV9
CASSPRQVSYEQYF,TGTGCCAGCAGCCCAAGACAGGTCTCCTACGAGCAGTACTTC,TRBJ2-7,-,once,TRBV5-5